This T cell receptor (beta chain) derives from a study of OX40 agonist ivuxolimab in advanced cancers. Points from the study as a whole: Nonresponders, in some cases, also had low normalized T-cell clonal expansion. Expanded clones belonging to CD8+ T cells outnumbered, on average, those of CD4+.

Regarding this clone: The antigen remains unidentified.

The germline V gene has CDR1 LNHDA and CDR2 SQIVND (reference sequence). CDR3 length: 16 residues. The V end was cut by 3 bases, the J end by 0 bases, with 12 bases between. Measured with immunoSEQ multiplex PCR; TCRdb has only the in-frame clones, and not every one. The sample lists some 86,000 clones, about 91% seen once, with around 6.9% in the top ten. This sequence was found in an adult with an advanced solid tumor such as melanoma, head and neck, liver or kidney cancer. Sequenced material: CD4+ or CD8+ T cells sorted from blood, taken in a trial of the OX40 agonist ivuxolimab. This chain links TRBV19 with TRBJ2-1, with a weak D call TRBD2 (5 bases). For the CDR3, the DNA is TGTGCCAGTAGTATCCACGGGGTAACCTCCTACAATGAGCAGTTCTTC. Translation: CASSIHGVTSYNEQFF.